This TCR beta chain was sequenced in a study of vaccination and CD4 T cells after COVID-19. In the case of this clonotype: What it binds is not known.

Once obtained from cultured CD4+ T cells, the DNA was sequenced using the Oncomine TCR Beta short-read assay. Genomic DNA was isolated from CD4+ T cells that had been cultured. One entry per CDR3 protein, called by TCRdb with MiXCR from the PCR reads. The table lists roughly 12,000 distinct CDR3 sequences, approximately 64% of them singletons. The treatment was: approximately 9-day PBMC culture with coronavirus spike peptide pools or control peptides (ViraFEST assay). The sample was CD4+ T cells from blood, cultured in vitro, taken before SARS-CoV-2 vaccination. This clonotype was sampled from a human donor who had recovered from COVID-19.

The CDR3 loop reads CASSEGGRSNQPQHF. Written as DNA, the CDR3 is TGTGCCAGCTCAGAAGGAGGACGAAGCAATCAGCCCCAGCATTTT. This sequence joins TRBV18 and TRBJ1-5; no firm D call. This CDR3 spans 15 amino acids. Germline CDR1 and CDR2: KGHSH and LQKENI. Trimming pared 5 bases from V and 1 base from J, leaving 12 bases between.